The 23 T cell receptor beta chains reported below all come from one sample, sequenced in a study of long-term antiretroviral therapy in people with HIV. Version v3.0 of the immunoSEQ assay ran at survey level. Using immunoSEQ multiplex PCR, the repertoire was profiled, and TCRdb retains in-frame clones only, with some absent. Of over 30,000 clones in the sample, 85% to 90% were seen once. Sequenced here: unsorted PBMCs, sampled 3.1 years after starting antiretroviral therapy. The receptors were sampled from a woman between 45 and 65 years old with HIV.

J is TRBJ2-5 and V is TRBV7-3; possibly TRBD2 for D (6 bases). The germline V gene has CDR1 SGHTA and CDR2 FQGTGA. V gave up 5 bases and J gave up 7 bases, with 26 bases separating them. The CDR3 is 17 residues long. CDR3 coding DNA: TGTGCCAGCAGCCTGATGCCGGGCCTTAAATTGGAGGGGACCCAGTACTTC. Amino acids: CASSLMPGLKLEGTQYF. The full variable domain, in which reference TRBV7-3 and TRBJ2-5 provide the parts outside the CDR3, is GAGVSQTPSNKVTEKGKYVELRCDPISGHTALYWYRQSLGQGPEFLIYFQGTGAADDSGLPNDRFFAVRPEGSVSTLKIQRTERGDSAVYLCASSLMPGLKLEGTQYFGPGTRLLVL.

This chain links TRBV5-5 with TRBJ1-1; D is ambiguous. The CDR3 runs to 13 residues. Germline lookup yields CDR1 SGHKS and CDR2 YYEKEE (reference sequence). V was trimmed by 1 base and J by 1 base, leaving 5 bases between them. CDR3 sequence reads: CASSLLGNTEAFF. The DNA of the CDR3 is TGTGCCAGCAGCTTGCTAGGGAACACTGAAGCTTTCTTT. The full variable domain, completed using reference TRBV5-5 and TRBJ1-1, is DAGVTQSPTHLIKTRGQQVTLRCSPISGHKSVSWYQQVLGQGPQFIFQYYEKEERGRGNFPDRFSARQFPNYSSELNVNALLLGDSALYLCASSLLGNTEAFFGQGTRLTVV.

The chain joins TRBV5-1 to TRBJ1-4; D ambiguous. The V gene lost 0 bases and the J gene lost 0 bases, with 6 bases spanning the gap. The CDR3 loop spans 15 amino acids. Germline V lookup: CDR1 SGHRS, CDR2 YFSETQ. The CDR3 DNA follows: TGCGCCAGCAGCTTGGCGGTTGCAACTAATGAAAAACTGTTTTTT. Translation gives CASSLAVATNEKLFF.

V and J are TRBV19 and TRBJ1-4, with 7 positions matching TRBD1. The germline CDR1 and CDR2 sequences are LNHDA and SQIVND (reference sequence). This CDR3 has 14 residues. V shed 9 bases, J shed 4 bases, and the junction held 8 bases outside the gene matches. This CDR3 is CASLGQSHNEKLFF. CDR3 DNA: TGTGCCAGCCTGGGACAGAGTCATAATGAAAAACTGTTTTTT. Combining the CDR3 with reference TRBV19 and TRBJ1-4 gives the whole variable domain DGGITQSPKYLFRKEGQNVTLSCEQNLNHDAMYWYRQDPGQGLRLIYYSQIVNDFQKGDIAEGYSVSREKKESFPLTVTSAQKNPTAFYLCASLGQSHNEKLFFGSGTQLSVL.

The chain is built from TRBV11-2 and TRBJ1-1; D ambiguous. V lost 2 bases to trimming and J lost 1 base, with 5 bases between them. The CDR3 totals 13 residues. CDR1 and CDR2 from the germline V gene are SGHAT and FQNNGV. The chain's CDR3 is CASSLFKNTEAFF. Here the CDR3 DNA reads TGTGCCAGCAGCTTATTCAAGAACACTGAAGCTTTCTTT.

V gene TRBV28 combines with J gene TRBJ1-3; the D gene is possibly TRBD1 (5 bases). Trimming took off 9 bases at V and 4 bases at J, with 13 bases between the two ends. CDR3 length: 13 residues. CDR1 is MDHEN, CDR2 SYDVKM, per germline. CDR3 nucleotide sequence: TGTGCCAGTACCACAGGCAAGGGAAACACCATATATTTT. Protein product: CASTTGKGNTIYF.

The V and J genes are TRBV6-1 and TRBJ1-1; D remains unclear. The CDR3 consists of 13 residues. Trimming stripped 8 bases from V and 1 base from J, with 11 bases between. CDR1 and CDR2 (germline): MNHNS, SASEGT. The CDR3 nucleotides read TGTGCCAGCCAGGCGGGGAGGAACACTGAAGCTTTCTTT. The encoded protein is CASQAGRNTEAFF.

This clone appeared a few times. This rearrangement joins TRBV7-9 to TRBJ1-5, with D unresolved. Trimming shortened V by 1 base and J by 4 bases, and 5 bases separated the two germline ends. The germline V gene has CDR1 SEHNR and CDR2 FQNEAQ (reference sequence). This CDR3 comprises 13 residues. CDR3: CASSLGQNQPQHF. CDR3 coding DNA: TGTGCCAGCAGCTTAGGGCAGAATCAGCCCCAGCATTTT. Looking up the rest from reference TRBV7-9 and TRBJ1-5 gives the full variable domain: DTGVSQNPRHKITKRGQNVTFRCDPISEHNRLYWYRQTLGQGPEFLTYFQNEAQLEKSRLLSDRFSAERPKGSFSTLEIQRTEQGDSAMYLCASSLGQNQPQHFGDGTRLSIL.

The rearrangement joins TRBV7-9 to TRBJ1-5; D perhaps matches TRBD1 (5 bases). V shed 4 bases and J shed 10 bases, with 23 bases lying between them. The CDR3 spans 16 residues. Looked up from germline, CDR1 is SEHNR and CDR2 is FQNEAQ (reference sequence). Here the CDR3 reads CASSSRDGAAIGPQHF. CDR3 bases: TGTGCCAGCAGCTCCCGGGACGGGGCCGCAATCGGTCCCCAGCATTTT.

This clone was observed once. In DNA, the CDR3 is TGTGCCAGCAGCTTAGCGCTAGCGGGGACCAACGAGCAGTACTTC. Translation gives CASSLALAGTNEQYF. The chain couples TRBV7-2 to TRBJ2-7; 9 bases line up with TRBD2. This CDR3 spans 15 amino acids. V lost 0 bases and J lost 5; bases outside the gene matches: 5. CDR1 and CDR2 (germline): SGHTA, FQGNSA.

About this clone: Other nucleotide sequences from this sample produce the same CDR3. V usage is TRBV5-5 and J usage is TRBJ2-1; D ambiguous. CDR3 length equals 13 residues. In germline, CDR1 is SGHKS, CDR2 YYEKEE (reference sequence). V gave up 0 bases and J gave up 5 bases, with 6 bases separating them. In nucleotides, the CDR3 is TGTGCCAGCAGCTTGGGCCCCGACAATGAGCAGTTCTTC. This translates into CASSLGPDNEQFF.

The chain couples TRBV7-9 to TRBJ2-5; the match to TRBD2 covers 9 bases. Germline CDR1 reads SEHNR; CDR2 reads FQNEAQ (reference sequence). The CDR3 covers 16 residues. Losses at the gene ends were 5 bases for V and 3 bases for J; bases not matched to a gene: 10. The CDR3 protein is CASSPRGSGREETQYF. The CDR3 bases are TGTGCCAGCAGCCCCAGGGGTAGCGGGAGAGAAGAGACCCAGTACTTC.

This clone is a singleton in its sample. The chain recombines TRBV10-3 with TRBJ2-3; possible D gene TRBD2, 7 bases. The germline V gene has CDR1 ENHRY and CDR2 SYGVKD. Trimming shortened V by 4 bases and J by 2 bases, and 16 bases separated the two germline ends. The CDR3 has 16 residues. The CDR3 region is CAISVVGGATTDTQYF. CDR3 bases: TGTGCCATCAGTGTAGTAGGGGGGGCGACCACAGATACGCAGTATTTT.

The chain has TRBV15 and TRBJ1-2; D is uncertain. V shed 0 bases and J shed 4 bases, with 12 bases lying between them. The CDR3 has 15 amino acids. Germline CDR1 LNHNV, CDR2 YYDKDF (reference sequence). The CDR3 protein is CATSRDRHGSYGYTF. The CDR3, as DNA: TGTGCCACCAGCAGAGATCGCCATGGGAGCTATGGCTACACCTTC.

The J gene is TRBJ1-3, the V gene TRBV6-5; tentatively, D is TRBD1 (5 bases). V was trimmed by 5 bases and J by 3 bases, leaving 14 bases between them. The CDR3 contains 15 residues. In germline, CDR1 is MNHEY, CDR2 SVGAGI. The CDR3 loop is CASSRGQGFGNTIYF. CDR3 nucleotide sequence: TGTGCCAGCAGTAGGGGCCAGGGATTTGGAAACACCATATATTTT.

CDR3 DNA: TGTGCCAGCAGCTTGGATGGCAGGGTCCACGAGCAGTACTTC. This encodes CASSLDGRVHEQYF. The chain combines TRBV5-4 with TRBJ2-7; tentatively, D is TRBD1 (5 bases). CDR3 length: 14 residues. Looked up from germline, CDR1 is SGHNT and CDR2 is YYREEE (reference sequence). Trimming removed 0 bases from V and 5 bases from J, with 12 bases in between.

The chain combines TRBV7-3 with TRBJ1-1; D gene uncertain. This CDR3 has 15 amino acids. Germline values: CDR1 SGHTA, CDR2 FQGTGA. V was trimmed by 5 bases and J by 3 bases, leaving 16 bases between them. CDR3 amino acids: CASSHGSRGDTEAFF. DNA for the CDR3: TGTGCCAGCAGCCACGGGAGTCGGGGAGACACTGAAGCTTTCTTT.

This chain links TRBV6-5 with TRBJ1-2; D perhaps matches TRBD1 (6 bases). The germline CDR1 and CDR2 sequences are MNHEY and SVGAGI. Trimming removed 8 bases from V and 5 bases from J, with 15 bases in between. The CDR3 is 13 amino acids. DNA of the CDR3: TGTGCCAGCTGCAAAACAGGGCGTTATGGCTACACCTTC. Translation gives CASCKTGRYGYTF.

The rearrangement uses TRBV29-1 and TRBJ1-2; TRBD1 aligns across 7 bases. After removal of 4 bases from V and 3 bases from J, the junction contained 2 bases not matched to a gene. The V gene's germline CDR1 is SQVTM and CDR2 ANQGSEA. This CDR3 is built from 12 residues. CDR3 in amino acids: CSVGDSYYGYTF. The CDR3 region has the DNA TGCAGCGTTGGGGACAGCTACTATGGCTACACCTTC.

This clone was detected only once. The genes are TRBV7-9 and TRBJ2-1; the D gene is possibly TRBD1 (6 bases). Trimming cost V 4 bases and J 4 bases, with 8 bases left between them. The germline V gene has CDR1 SEHNR and CDR2 FQNEAQ (reference sequence). The CDR3 loop spans 13 amino acids. This CDR3 reads CASSSGQYNEQFF. The CDR3 DNA reads as TGTGCCAGCAGCTCCGGACAGTACAATGAGCAGTTCTTC.

This chain connects TRBV5-1 to TRBJ1-2; possibly TRBD1 for D (6 bases). Germline CDR1 reads SGHRS; CDR2 reads YFSETQ. Between the trimmed V and J ends, which lost 0 bases and 3 bases, there was a span of 12 bases. The CDR3 has 15 residues. This CDR3 is CASSLDGGLYYGYTF. The CDR3 DNA follows: TGCGCCAGCAGCTTGGATGGGGGCCTTTACTATGGCTACACCTTC.

V and J are TRBV19 and TRBJ2-6; maybe TRBD1 (6 bases). The germline V gene has CDR1 LNHDA and CDR2 SQIVND (reference sequence). V lost 10 bases and J 0 bases, leaving 28 bases between the germline ends. The CDR3 loop spans 20 amino acids. This CDR3 is CATQVPRDKGALSGANVLTF. CDR3 DNA sequence: TGTGCCACCCAGGTTCCCCGGGACAAGGGAGCCCTCTCTGGGGCCAACGTCCTGACTTTC.

V and J are TRBV19 and TRBJ2-3, with 7 bases lining up with TRBD1. The CDR3 totals 15 residues. CDR1 is LNHDA, CDR2 SQIVND, per germline (reference sequence). J was trimmed by 0 bases and V by 3 bases; bases with no gene match: 3. CDR3 sequence: CASSIGTASTDTQYF. The CDR3 DNA sequence: TGTGCCAGTAGTATCGGGACAGCTAGCACAGATACGCAGTATTTT.